This passage covers 25 T cell receptor beta chains from one sample sequenced in a study of OX40 agonist ivuxolimab in advanced cancers. Data came from immunoSEQ multiplex PCR; TCRdb stores just in-frame clones and leaves some out. In the table there are around 64,000 clones, roughly 80% of which are singletons. The source material was CD4+ or CD8+ T cells sorted from blood, sampled in a trial of the OX40 agonist ivuxolimab. These receptors all come from an adult with an advanced solid tumor such as melanoma, head and neck, liver or kidney cancer.

The chain combines TRBV6-5 with TRBJ2-7, with 9 bases matching TRBD1. CDR1 MNHEY and CDR2 SVGAGI come from the germline V gene. The trim removed 0 bases at V and 7 bases at J, leaving 7 bases unmatched. The CDR3 is made up of 15 amino acids. The CDR3 region is CASSYSGQGAREQYF. The DNA of the CDR3 is TGTGCCAGCAGTTACTCGGGACAGGGAGCTAGGGAGCAGTACTTC.

This chain links TRBV11-1 with TRBJ2-7, with D possibly matching TRBD1 (6 bases). The CDR3 contains 14 residues. V lost 5 bases, J lost 2 bases, and 13 bases lay in between. From germline, CDR1 is SGHAT and CDR2 FQDESV (reference sequence). CDR3 coding DNA: TGTGCCAGCAGCCGAACCGGGACAACCTACGAGCAGTACTTC. Residues: CASSRTGTTYEQYF. Together with reference TRBV11-1 and TRBJ2-7, the CDR3 gives the full variable domain: EAEVAQSPRYKITEKSQAVAFWCDPISGHATLYWYRQILGQGPELLVQFQDESVVDDSQLPKDRFSAERLKGVDSTLKIQPAELGDSAMYLCASSRTGTTYEQYFGPGTRLTVT.

The chain combines TRBV4-1 with TRBJ1-4; the D gene is possibly TRBD1 (5 bases). The V end lost 3 bases, the J end lost 10 bases, and 18 bases lay between the germline ends. Germline CDR1 MGHRA, CDR2 YSYEKL. This CDR3 has 15 amino acids. This CDR3 is CASSQGPLRGGKLFF. CDR3 sequence (DNA): TGCGCCAGCAGCCAGGGGCCCCTACGAGGTGGAAAACTGTTTTTT.

V gene TRBV19 combines with J gene TRBJ2-1; 12 bases are shared with TRBD2. V lost 5 bases and J lost 3; bases outside the gene matches: 2. CDR3 size: 15 residues. The germline V gene has CDR1 LNHDA and CDR2 SQIVND (reference sequence). The DNA of the CDR3 is TGTGCCAGTAGTTCACTAGCGGGGGGCTACAATGAGCAGTTCTTC. Its translation is CASSSLAGGYNEQFF.

The V call is TRBV7-9, the J call TRBJ2-5; no firm D call. Matching the DNA end better, TRBJ2-7 makes the J call doubtful. Germline V gives CDR1 SEHNR, CDR2 FQNEAQ (reference sequence). The CDR3 runs 13 residues. CDR3 region: CASNPPGSYEQYF. Here the CDR3 DNA reads TGTGCCAGCAACCCGCCCGGATCCTACGAGCAGTACTTC.

The chain links TRBV11-3 to TRBJ2-7; 8 bases are a match to TRBD2. Trimming at V came to 10 bases and at J to 3 bases, leaving 5 bases not matched to a gene. This CDR3 is built from 12 residues. From germline, CDR1 is SGHNT and CDR2 YENEEA. Here the CDR3 reads CATATSGYEQYF. The CDR3 bases are TGTGCCACCGCCACTAGCGGCTACGAGCAGTACTTC.

The chain is built from TRBV19 and TRBJ1-5, with D unresolved. V was pared by 2 bases and J by 4 bases, with 9 bases between. CDR3 length: 14 residues. Looked up from germline, CDR1 is LNHDA and CDR2 is SQIVND (reference sequence). CDR3 in DNA: TGTGCCAGTAGTATAAAGAACGGAAATCAGCCCCAGCATTTT. Translating it yields CASSIKNGNQPQHF.

V gene TRBV4-3 combines with J gene TRBJ2-4; 7 bases line up with TRBD2. This CDR3 is built from 17 residues. The V and J ends lost 4 bases and 4 bases, in that order; junction bases with no gene match: 13. Germline V lookup: CDR1 LGHNA, CDR2 YSLEER. The CDR3 DNA sequence: TGCGCCAGCAGCCCCGAAAACCCAACTAGCGTAAAAAACATTCAGTACTTC. Translating gives CASSPENPTSVKNIQYF.

This clone was detected only a few times. The chain combines TRBV4-1 with TRBJ1-5, with unresolved D. Trimming took off 1 base at V and 5 bases at J, with 12 bases between the two ends. CDR3 length equals 15 residues. From germline, CDR1 is MGHRA and CDR2 YSYEKL. The CDR3 nucleotides read TGCGCCAGCAGCCAAGGGTCCGGGGAGCATCAGCCCCAGCATTTT. Its protein product is CASSQGSGEHQPQHF.

The chain employs TRBV19 and TRBJ1-5; possible D gene TRBD1, 5 bases. Deletions cut 3 bases from V and 3 bases from J, with 9 bases between. The CDR3 loop spans 14 amino acids. The germline gives CDR1 LNHDA, CDR2 SQIVND (reference sequence). The CDR3 sequence is CASSITGFNQPQHF. CDR3 sequence (DNA): TGTGCCAGTAGTATTACAGGTTTCAATCAGCCCCAGCATTTT.

The chain carries TRBV5-1 and TRBJ1-2; D perhaps matches TRBD1 (5 bases). This CDR3 has 14 residues. Trimming removed 4 bases at V and 3 bases at J, with 13 bases between. Germline V CDR1 and CDR2: SGHRS, YFSETQ. CDR3 nucleotides: TGCGCCAGCAGCATATCTCTAGGGGACTATGGCTACACCTTC. Its protein product is CASSISLGDYGYTF.

This chain connects TRBV27 to TRBJ2-5; 12 nucleotides match TRBD2. The closer fit of TRBJ2-7 to the DNA end suggests the J call may be wrong. Germline V gene data show CDR1 as MNHEY and CDR2 as SMNVEV (reference sequence). There are 14 residues in the CDR3. CDR3 protein: CASSRTSGVYEQYF. The CDR3 DNA is TGTGCCAGCAGCCGGACTAGCGGGGTCTACGAGCAGTACTTC.

The chain couples TRBV4-1 to TRBJ2-2, with D unresolved. Trimming stripped 1 base from V and 6 bases from J, with 6 bases between. The CDR3 is 13 amino acids. The germline CDR1 and CDR2 sequences are MGHRA and YSYEKL. The CDR3 DNA sequence: TGCGCCAGCAGCCAAGGCCCCTCCGGGGAGCTGTTTTTT. Its translation: CASSQGPSGELFF.

This rearrangement joins TRBV29-1 to TRBJ2-5, with 10 bases that match TRBD1. Germline V CDR1 and CDR2: SQVTM, ANQGSEA. J was trimmed by 5 bases and V by 1 base; bases with no gene match: 7. The CDR3 is made up of 15 amino acids. In DNA form, the CDR3 reads TGCAGCGTTGAAGTCGCCGGGACAGGGGAGGAGACCCAGTACTTC. Its translation is CSVEVAGTGEETQYF.

The gene calls are TRBV27 and TRBJ1-1; no firm D call. This CDR3 has 15 amino acids. The ends were cut back, 7 bases at V and 0 bases at J, with 15 bases in the middle. The germline CDR1 and CDR2 sequences are MNHEY and SMNVEV (reference sequence). The CDR3 DNA reads TGTGCCAGCACTCCGTTCACCGGGATGAACACTGAAGCTTTCTTT. Protein sequence: CASTPFTGMNTEAFF.

This chain uses TRBV5-6 with TRBJ1-2, with D unclear. The germline gives CDR1 SGHDT, CDR2 YYEEEE. CDR3 length equals 11 residues. Between the trimmed V and J ends, which lost 5 bases and 9 bases, there was a span of 11 bases. CDR3 amino acids: CASSWEGSYTF. CDR3 sequence (DNA): TGTGCCAGCAGTTGGGAGGGAAGCTACACCTTC.

The chain has TRBV4-2 and TRBJ1-2, with TRBD1 as a possible D gene (6 bases). The CDR3 is 14 amino acids. The V and J ends lost 0 bases and 8 bases respectively, with 13 bases between them. Germline V gives CDR1 LGHNA, CDR2 YNFKEQ. The CDR3 spells CASSQEGGVGGYTF. The DNA for the CDR3 is TGTGCCAGCAGCCAAGAAGGGGGGGTGGGCGGCTACACCTTC.

The V call is TRBV9, the J call TRBJ1-6; 8 nucleotides match TRBD1. The CDR3 is made up of 14 amino acids. CDR1 and CDR2 (germline): SGDLS, YYNGEE. Unmatched junction bases numbered 3, after V lost 3 bases and J lost 7 bases. In DNA form, the CDR3 reads TGTGCCAGCAGCGAGGACAGGGCCAATTCACCCCTCCACTTT. Residues: CASSEDRANSPLHF. The whole variable domain, filled in from reference TRBV9 and TRBJ1-6, reads DSGVTQTPKHLITATGQRVTLRCSPRSGDLSVYWYQQSLDQGLQFLIQYYNGEERAKGNILERFSAQQFPDLHSELNLSSLELGDSALYFCASSEDRANSPLHFGNGTRLTVT.

V usage is TRBV9 and J usage is TRBJ1-5; D is uncertain. Trimming shortened V by 6 bases and J by 4 bases, and 20 bases separated the two germline ends. CDR3 length: 16 amino acids. Germline loops: CDR1 SGDLS, CDR2 YYNGEE. The chain's CDR3 is CASTARVGSRNQPQHF. The CDR3 nucleotides read TGTGCCAGCACCGCACGGGTGGGAAGTAGAAATCAGCCCCAGCATTTT. The whole variable domain, remainder taken from reference TRBV9 and TRBJ1-5, is DSGVTQTPKHLITATGQRVTLRCSPRSGDLSVYWYQQSLDQGLQFLIQYYNGEERAKGNILERFSAQQFPDLHSELNLSSLELGDSALYFCASTARVGSRNQPQHFGDGTRLSIL.

V usage is TRBV7-9 and J usage is TRBJ2-1; no reliable D call. CDR1 is SEHNR, CDR2 FQNEAQ, per germline (reference sequence). This CDR3 is built from 11 residues. The germline V and J ends were trimmed by 9 bases and 1 base, with 4 bases remaining between them. CDR3 sequence: CASGSYNEQFF. CDR3 DNA: TGTGCCAGTGGTTCCTACAATGAGCAGTTCTTC.

V and J are TRBV6-1 and TRBJ1-1, with D tentatively TRBD1 (5 bases). V dropped 2 bases and J dropped 4 bases, with 14 bases sitting between them. The CDR3 spans 15 residues. The germline CDR1 and CDR2 sequences are MNHNS and SASEGT. In DNA form, the CDR3 reads TGTGCCAGCAGTGAATTCGGGGGAATGGGCACTGAAGCTTTCTTT. Translating gives CASSEFGGMGTEAFF.

V gene TRBV7-9 combines with J gene TRBJ2-3; tentative D call: TRBD2 (6 bases). This CDR3 is 13 amino acids long. The germline V gene encodes CDR1 SEHNR and CDR2 FQNEAQ (reference sequence). V was pared by 7 bases and J by 3 bases, with 11 bases between. CDR3 sequence (DNA): TGTGCCAGCAACCAGCGGGCGACAGATACGCAGTATTTT. Its translation: CASNQRATDTQYF.

This clone has just one count. The chain employs TRBV7-6 and TRBJ1-2, with TRBD1 matching over 8 bases. Germline-derived CDR1 and CDR2 are SGHVS and FNYEAQ. V gave up 2 bases and J gave up 6 bases; unmatched junction bases: 11. The CDR3 has 16 amino acids. The CDR3 sequence is CASSLTAGVDRDGYTF. The CDR3 DNA reads TGTGCCAGCAGCTTAACCGCGGGGGTGGACAGGGATGGCTACACCTTC.

V usage is TRBV29-1 and J usage is TRBJ1-1; D unclear. V gave up 1 base and J gave up 4 bases, with 7 bases separating them. CDR1 is SQVTM, CDR2 ANQGSEA, per germline. CDR3 size: 12 residues. The CDR3 sequence is CSVEGVGTEAFF. As DNA, the CDR3 is TGCAGCGTTGAAGGAGTAGGCACTGAAGCTTTCTTT.

The chain links TRBV9 to TRBJ2-2; TRBD1 or TRBD2 may be the D gene (5 bases each). V was pared by 3 bases and J by 4 bases, with 19 bases between. From germline, CDR1 is SGDLS and CDR2 YYNGEE. The CDR3 sequence is 17 residues long. The CDR3 DNA is TGTGCCAGCAGCGCTGGGGACGGCTCCGTCCTCACCGGGGAGCTGTTTTTT. Protein sequence: CASSAGDGSVLTGELFF. The variable domain in full, with the rest retrieved from reference TRBV9 and TRBJ2-2, is DSGVTQTPKHLITATGQRVTLRCSPRSGDLSVYWYQQSLDQGLQFLIQYYNGEERAKGNILERFSAQQFPDLHSELNLSSLELGDSALYFCASSAGDGSVLTGELFFGEGSRLTVL.